Listed below are T cell receptor beta chains from one sample, sequenced in a study of immune heterogeneity within non-small cell lung tumors. TCRdb independently ran MiXCR on the multiplex PCR reads; one entry per CDR3 protein. There are some 31,000 distinct CDR3 sequences in the sample; about 30% occur only once, and around 4.1% lies in the top ten. Sample: lung tumor tissue. These receptors came from a man aged 35-49 years with non-small cell lung cancer. Both conserved end residues are part of each CDR3. A D gene is named only where the DNA matches it firmly. Some rows mark clone size as missing; the rest say once, few, many or name a class of expanded clone.

j_call,clone_size,d_call,v_call,cdr3_aa,cdr3_nt
TRBJ1-2,NA,TRBD1,TRBV4-3,CASSQEPRTGWDGYTF,TGCGCCAGCAGCCAAGAACCACGGACAGGATGGGATGGCTACACCTTC
TRBJ2-2,many,NA,TRBV6-1,CASRSGTLNTGELFF,TGTGCCAGCAGATCCGGGACATTGAACACCGGGGAGCTGTTTTTT
TRBJ1-2,few,NA,TRBV3-1,CASSQEPSANYGYTF,TGTGCCAGCAGCCAAGAACCTTCAGCTAACTATGGCTACACCTTC
TRBJ1-5,NA,NA,TRBV7-7,CASSLVLRETKVSNQPQHF,TGTGCTAGCAGCTTAGTCCTCAGGGAAACTAAGGTTAGCAATCAGCCCCAGCATTTT
TRBJ2-3,NA,TRBD2,TRBV7-8,CARSRLAVGTDTQYF,TGTGCCAGAAGCCGGCTAGCGGTGGGCACAGATACGCAGTATTTT
TRBJ2-2,medium-sized,NA,TRBV2,CASSEGRRTTGELFF,TGTGCCAGCAGTGAAGGACGGAGAACCACCGGGGAGCTGTTTTTT
TRBJ2-6,NA,NA,TRBV24-1,CATSDLDDSGANVLTF,TGTGCCACCAGTGACCTTGACGACTCTGGGGCCAACGTCCTGACTTTC
TRBJ2-3,NA,NA,TRBV7-9,CASSSRSMSDMQYF,TGTGCCAGCAGCTCCCGGAGTATGTCAGATATGCAGTATTTT
TRBJ2-5,many,TRBD2,TRBV6-1,CASSAGLAEETQYF,TGTGCCAGCAGTGCGGGACTAGCAGAAGAGACCCAGTACTTC
TRBJ1-6,many,NA,TRBV2,CASRGEGFNSPLHF,TGTGCCAGCAGGGGGGAAGGGTTTAATTCACCCCTCCACTTT
TRBJ1-6,medium-sized,TRBD1,TRBV5-1,CASSTDRINNSPLHF,TGCGCCAGCAGCACGGACAGGATTAATAATTCACCCCTCCACTTT
TRBJ2-1,few,TRBD2,TRBV29-1,CSALTAGFSYNEQFF,TGCAGCGCCCTTACAGCGGGGTTCTCCTACAATGAGCAGTTCTTC
TRBJ2-6,NA,NA,TRBV12-3/TRBV12-4,CASSPVQGVAGANVLTF,TGTGCCAGCAGTCCCGTACAGGGTGTAGCCGGGGCCAACGTCCTGACTTTC
TRBJ1-1,NA,NA,TRBV6-2/TRBV6-3,CASSYSARSGGGNTEAFF,TGTGCCAGCAGTTACTCGGCGCGTTCCGGGGGGGGGAACACTGAAGCTTTCTTT
TRBJ1-3,NA,NA,TRBV10-3,CAISVDLAGNTIYF,TGTGCCATCAGTGTCGACCTCGCTGGAAACACCATATATTTT
TRBJ2-7,NA,TRBD2,TRBV6-1,CASSNPGLSHKQYF,TGTGCCAGCAGTAATCCGGGACTATCCCACAAGCAGTACTTC
TRBJ2-3,many,TRBD2,TRBV6-1,CASTKGAGVGDTQYF,TGTGCCAGCACCAAGGGAGCGGGAGTTGGAGATACGCAGTATTTT
TRBJ1-1,few,NA,TRBV6-2/TRBV6-3,CASSYYRQTEAFF,TGTGCCAGCAGTTATTACCGACAGACTGAAGCTTTCTTT
TRBJ2-7,many,NA,TRBV11-3,CASSLDSGLQQYF,TGTGCCAGCAGCTTAGATTCGGGGTTACAGCAGTACTTC
TRBJ2-7,many,TRBD1,TRBV30,CAWRAPGQGYEQYF,TGTGCCTGGAGGGCACCGGGACAGGGCTACGAGCAGTACTTC
TRBJ2-7,medium-sized,NA,TRBV15,CATSRRTGYEQYF,TGTGCCACCAGCAGACGGACGGGCTACGAGCAGTACTTC
TRBJ1-5,NA,TRBD1,TRBV19,CASKVTGYTNQPQHF,TGTGCCAGTAAGGTGACAGGGTATACCAATCAGCCCCAGCATTTT
TRBJ2-7,many,NA,TRBV7-8,CASSLGRGGTVYEQYF,TGTGCCAGCAGCTTAGGGAGGGGGGGCACCGTCTACGAGCAGTACTTC
TRBJ2-7,many,TRBD2,TRBV5-1,CASSLGYGSGSSHEQYF,TGCGCCAGCAGCTTGGGCTACGGGAGCGGGAGTTCCCACGAGCAGTACTTC
TRBJ2-5,NA,NA,TRBV24-1,CATSETGTQETQYF,TGTGCCACCAGTGAAACCGGGACACAAGAGACCCAGTACTTC
TRBJ1-2,medium-sized,TRBD1,TRBV19,CASSVQGAGYTF,TGTGCCAGTAGTGTCCAGGGGGCTGGCTACACCTTC
TRBJ2-1,many,TRBD2,TRBV20-1,CSAPVAGGGFNEQFF,TGCAGTGCCCCCGTAGCGGGAGGGGGGTTCAATGAGCAGTTCTTC
TRBJ2-1,medium-sized,TRBD2,TRBV11-3,CASSARGSGSSYNEQFF,TGTGCCAGCAGCGCTAGAGGGAGCGGGAGCTCCTACAATGAGCAGTTCTTC
TRBJ1-2,many,NA,TRBV28,CASTPDTYGYTF,TGTGCCAGCACCCCTGACACGTATGGCTACACCTTC
TRBJ2-7,few,NA,TRBV27,CASSTSDGSYEQYF,TGTGCCAGCAGTACCTCCGACGGTTCCTACGAGCAGTACTTC
TRBJ2-1,NA,TRBD2,TRBV4-2,CASSQEVTSGAGHEQFF,TGTGCCAGCAGCCAAGAGGTGACTAGCGGTGCTGGGCATGAGCAGTTCTTC
TRBJ1-1,few,NA,TRBV6-1,CASSRGQPSTEAFF,TGTGCCAGCAGTCGAGGACAGCCCTCGACTGAAGCTTTCTTT
TRBJ2-7,few,NA,TRBV20-1,CSALMGRGYEQYF,TGCAGTGCGCTAATGGGGCGGGGCTACGAGCAGTACTTC
TRBJ2-3,many,NA,TRBV20-1,CSARGTGYTDTQYF,TGCAGTGCTAGGGGGACCGGATACACAGATACGCAGTATTTT
TRBJ2-2,NA,TRBD1,TRBV19,CASSIQGALTGELFF,TGTGCCAGTAGTATACAGGGGGCCCTCACCGGGGAGCTGTTTTTT
TRBJ2-3,many,NA,TRBV24-1,CATSDLGQGSATTDTQYF,TGTGCCACCAGTGATTTAGGTCAGGGTAGCGCTACCACAGATACGCAGTATTTT
TRBJ1-5,once,NA,TRBV5-5,CARSFTTEGVIQPQHF,TGTGCCAGAAGCTTCACGACAGAGGGAGTGATTCAGCCCCAGCATTTT